Described below is a single TCR beta chain sequence and its context. What it binds is not known. This entry comes from a study of cytomegalovirus exposure and HLA in healthy donors. Turning to the study itself: The approximately 610 first-cohort repertoires shared a platform with the 120 or so validation repertoires, as reported in a later analysis. Study-wide results and caveats: Specificity for CMV antigens was confirmed in vitro for a few of the CMV-associated chains.

Sequenced by immunoSEQ multiplex PCR; TCRdb stores in-frame clones only, minus some. The data show 150,000 to 250,000 clones, about three quarters seen once. Donors were drawn from the 120-subject validation cohort, separate from the approximately 700-subject first cohort. Per germline, CDR1 SGHVS and CDR2 FNYEAQ. This CDR3 spans 18 amino acids. The V end lost 0 bases, the J end lost 0 bases, and 15 bases lay between the germline ends. This sequence joins TRBV7-6 and TRBJ1-3; D call uncertain. The sequence was collected from a woman aged 25 to 39 in good health and CMV-seronegative. The specimen was PBMCs. The CDR3 protein is CASSLAYSLNPSGNTIYF. The CDR3, as DNA: TGTGCCAGCAGCTTAGCGTACTCGCTGAACCCCTCTGGAAACACCATATATTTT.